This T cell receptor beta chain appears in the sequencing data of a study of blood T cell repertoires in COVID-19. Overall study context: The United States, Italy and Spain were the sources of the acute and convalescent COVID-19 samples. T cells, B-cell-depleted T cells, or PBMCs supplied cDNA or gDNA.

Germline V CDR1 and CDR2: MDHEN, SYDVKM. The CDR3 length is 16 residues. Deletions cut 0 bases from V and 4 bases from J, with 13 bases between. In the study's own analysis: Reference gene primer amplification gave estimated nucleated cell counts. Profiled with immunoSEQ multiplex PCR; TCRdb holds only in-frame clones, not every one. V and J calls plus clone size are reproduced from that table; the DNA served to infer D and trimming. Altogether approximately 90,000 clones are present, 81% being singletons, with the ten largest covering about 23%. This receptor was obtained from a man aged 80 or over with active or convalescent COVID-19. This chain links TRBV28 with TRBJ1-5, with D unclear. Sequencing was carried out using peripheral blood. The CDR3 region is CASSLWRNSLNQPQHF. In nucleotides, the CDR3 is TGTGCCAGCAGTTTATGGCGCAACTCCTTAAATCAGCCCCAGCATTTT.